This TCR beta chain was captured in a study of cytomegalovirus exposure and HLA in healthy donors. V lost 0 bases and J 1 base, leaving 9 bases between the germline ends. The CDR3 length is 15 residues. Looked up from germline, CDR1 is LGHNA and CDR2 is YSLEER. PCR amplification relied on 60 Vbeta primers (plus 13 Jbeta primers). Sequencing was performed with immunoSEQ multiplex PCR; in TCRdb, only in-frame clones are kept and a portion is missing. This table holds about 140,000 clones, around four fifths found once. The sample comprised PBMCs. The receptor's source is a woman in her 40s in good health and CMV-seronegative. The J gene is TRBJ2-5, the V gene TRBV4-3; D unresolved. The CDR3 sequence: CASSQDINSQETQYF. The CDR3 bases are TGCGCCAGCAGCCAAGATATAAACTCCCAAGAGACCCAGTACTTC.